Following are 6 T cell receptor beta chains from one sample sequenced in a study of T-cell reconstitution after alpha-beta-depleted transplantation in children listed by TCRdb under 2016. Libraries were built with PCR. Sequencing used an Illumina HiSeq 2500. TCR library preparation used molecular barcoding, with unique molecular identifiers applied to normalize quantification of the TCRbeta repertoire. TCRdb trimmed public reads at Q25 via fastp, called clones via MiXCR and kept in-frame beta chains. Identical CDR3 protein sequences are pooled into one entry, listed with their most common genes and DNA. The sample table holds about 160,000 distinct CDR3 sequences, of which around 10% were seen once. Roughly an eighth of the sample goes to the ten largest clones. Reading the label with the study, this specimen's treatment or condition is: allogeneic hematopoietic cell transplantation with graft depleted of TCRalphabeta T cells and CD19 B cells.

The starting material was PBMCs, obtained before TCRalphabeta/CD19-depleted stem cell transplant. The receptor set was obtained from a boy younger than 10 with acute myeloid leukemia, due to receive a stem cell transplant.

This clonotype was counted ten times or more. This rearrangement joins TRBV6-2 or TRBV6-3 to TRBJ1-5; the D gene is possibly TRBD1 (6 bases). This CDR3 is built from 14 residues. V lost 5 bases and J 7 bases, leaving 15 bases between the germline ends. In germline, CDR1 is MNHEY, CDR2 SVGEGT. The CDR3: CASSIQQGGQPQHF. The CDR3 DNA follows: TGTGCCAGCAGTATCCAACAGGGAGGGCAGCCCCAGCATTTT.

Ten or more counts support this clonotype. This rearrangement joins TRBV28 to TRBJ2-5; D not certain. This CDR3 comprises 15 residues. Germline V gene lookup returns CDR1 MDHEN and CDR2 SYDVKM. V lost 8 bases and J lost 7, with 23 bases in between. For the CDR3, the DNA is TGTGCCAGCCTCCCTGGGCTAACCAACGCAGGGACCCAGTACTTC. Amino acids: CASLPGLTNAGTQYF.

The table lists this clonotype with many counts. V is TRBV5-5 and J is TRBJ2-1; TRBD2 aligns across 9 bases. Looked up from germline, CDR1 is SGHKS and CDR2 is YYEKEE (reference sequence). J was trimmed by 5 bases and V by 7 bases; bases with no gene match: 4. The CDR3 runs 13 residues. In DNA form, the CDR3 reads TGTGCCAGCCTACTAGCGGGTGACAATGAGCAGTTCTTC. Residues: CASLLAGDNEQFF.

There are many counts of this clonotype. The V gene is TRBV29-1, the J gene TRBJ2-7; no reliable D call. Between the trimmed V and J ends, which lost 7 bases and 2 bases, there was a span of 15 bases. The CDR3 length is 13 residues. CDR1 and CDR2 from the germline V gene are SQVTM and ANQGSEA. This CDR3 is CSALLLNTYEQYF. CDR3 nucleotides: TGCAGCGCCCTGCTTTTAAACACCTACGAGCAGTACTTC.

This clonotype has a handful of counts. The chain's CDR3 is CASSPQAGDYNEQFF. Written as DNA, the CDR3 is TGTGCCAGCTCACCCCAGGCCGGGGACTACAATGAGCAGTTCTTC. V is TRBV18 and J is TRBJ2-1, with a tentative D call TRBD2 (5 bases). The length of the CDR3 is 15 residues. V shed 3 bases and J shed 3 bases, with 12 bases lying between them. Germline lookup yields CDR1 KGHSH and CDR2 LQKENI. Combining the CDR3 with reference TRBV18 and TRBJ2-1 gives the whole variable domain NAGVMQNPRHLVRRRGQEARLRCSPMKGHSHVYWYRQLPEEGLKFMVYLQKENIIDESGMPKERFSAEFPKEGPSILRIQQVVRGDSAAYFCASSPQAGDYNEQFFGPGTRLTVL.

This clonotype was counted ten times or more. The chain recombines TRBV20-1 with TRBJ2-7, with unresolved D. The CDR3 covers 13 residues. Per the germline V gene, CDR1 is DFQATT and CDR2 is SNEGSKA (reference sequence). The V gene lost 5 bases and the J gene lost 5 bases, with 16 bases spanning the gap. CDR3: CSASRTVRDEQYF. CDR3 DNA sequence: TGCAGTGCTTCCCGGACCGTTAGGGACGAGCAGTACTTC.